These T cell receptor beta chains were read from a single sample in a study of blood T cell repertoires in COVID-19. Some clones are missing from TCRdb's copy, which holds only in-frame ones; the method was immunoSEQ multiplex PCR. Found here are over 90,000 clones, 80% to 90% of them singletons; the top ten hold 4% to 6%. Specimen: peripheral blood. The receptors derive from a man at least 80 years old with COVID-19, enrolled during active disease. Both conserved end residues are part of each CDR3. Expanded clones get a size class; other rows say once, few or many, or leave the size out.

V gene: TRBV2; J gene: TRBJ1-2; clone size: once; CDR3 protein: CASSADRATGYGYTF
V gene: TRBV6-2/TRBV6-3; J gene: TRBJ2-5; clone size: NA; CDR3 protein: CASSTTSRLAGVRETQYF
V gene: TRBV2; J gene: TRBJ2-2; clone size: NA; CDR3 protein: CASSAVSTTGELFF
V gene: TRBV30; J gene: TRBJ1-6; clone size: NA; CDR3 protein: CASTTGVTSPLHF
V gene: TRBV19; J gene: TRBJ1-6; clone size: NA; CDR3 protein: CASSISSAGVSSPLHF
V gene: TRBV11-2; J gene: TRBJ1-6; clone size: NA; CDR3 protein: CASIVGRSSYNSPLHF
V gene: TRBV5-6; J gene: TRBJ2-5; clone size: NA; CDR3 protein: CASSAGLALGQYF
V gene: TRBV5-1; J gene: TRBJ2-1; clone size: NA; CDR3 protein: CASSLYNEQFF
V gene: TRBV9; J gene: TRBJ1-5; clone size: NA; CDR3 protein: CASSVGAGVSNQPQHF
V gene: TRBV5-6; J gene: TRBJ2-3; clone size: NA; CDR3 protein: CASSYPPGHQLTDTQYF
V gene: TRBV5-1; J gene: TRBJ2-3; clone size: NA; CDR3 protein: CASSLGRGVADTQYF
V gene: TRBV4-3; J gene: TRBJ2-2; clone size: NA; CDR3 protein: CASSQDLGIEGGELFF
V gene: TRBV29-1; J gene: TRBJ1-1; clone size: NA; CDR3 protein: CSVERTANTEAFF
V gene: TRBV6-5; J gene: TRBJ1-1; clone size: NA; CDR3 protein: CASRGLTVLNTEAFF
V gene: TRBV9; J gene: TRBJ1-2; clone size: NA; CDR3 protein: CASSVGNSPYGYTF
V gene: TRBV19; J gene: TRBJ2-7; clone size: once; CDR3 protein: CASSLRLAAYEQYF
V gene: TRBV6-5; J gene: TRBJ2-7; clone size: NA; CDR3 protein: CASRTPYEQYF
V gene: TRBV10-3; J gene: TRBJ1-1; clone size: NA; CDR3 protein: CAISEYSPTGVDTEAFF